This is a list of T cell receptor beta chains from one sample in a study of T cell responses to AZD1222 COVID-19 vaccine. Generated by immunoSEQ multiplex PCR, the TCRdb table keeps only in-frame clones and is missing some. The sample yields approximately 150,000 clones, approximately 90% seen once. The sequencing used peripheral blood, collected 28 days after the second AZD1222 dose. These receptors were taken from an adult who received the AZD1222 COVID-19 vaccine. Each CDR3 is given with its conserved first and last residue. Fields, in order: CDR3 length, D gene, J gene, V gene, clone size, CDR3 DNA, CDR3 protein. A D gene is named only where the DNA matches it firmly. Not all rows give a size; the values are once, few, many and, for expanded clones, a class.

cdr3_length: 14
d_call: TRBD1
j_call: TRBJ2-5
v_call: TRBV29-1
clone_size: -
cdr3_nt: TGCAGCGCCCCGGACAGGGGGAACCAAGAGACCCAGTACTTC
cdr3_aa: CSAPDRGNQETQYF

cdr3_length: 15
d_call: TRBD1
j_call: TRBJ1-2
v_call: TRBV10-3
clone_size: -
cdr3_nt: TGTGCCATCAGTTCACAGGGGGGGATTTCCTATGGCTACACCTTC
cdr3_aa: CAISSQGGISYGYTF

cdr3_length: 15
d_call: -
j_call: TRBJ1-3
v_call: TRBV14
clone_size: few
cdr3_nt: TGTGCCAGCAGCCAAGTAAGGTATCCTGGAAACACCATATATTTT
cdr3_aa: CASSQVRYPGNTIYF

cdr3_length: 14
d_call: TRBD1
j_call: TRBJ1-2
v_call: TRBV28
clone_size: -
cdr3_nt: TGTGCCAGCAGAAGACAGGGGTCTGGGGGTGGCTACACCTTC
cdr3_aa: CASRRQGSGGGYTF

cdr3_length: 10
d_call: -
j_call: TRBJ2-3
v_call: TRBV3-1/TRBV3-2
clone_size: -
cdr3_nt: TGTGCCAGCGAATGGGATACGCAGTATTTT
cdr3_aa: CASEWDTQYF

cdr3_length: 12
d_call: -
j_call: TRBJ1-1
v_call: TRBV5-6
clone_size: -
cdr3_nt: TGTGCCAGCAGCTTGACTGGCACTGAAGCTTTCTTT
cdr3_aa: CASSLTGTEAFF

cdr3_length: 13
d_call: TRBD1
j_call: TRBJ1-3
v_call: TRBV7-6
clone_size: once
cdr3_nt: TGTGCCAGCAGCGGGACAGTGGGAAACACCATATATTTT
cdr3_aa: CASSGTVGNTIYF

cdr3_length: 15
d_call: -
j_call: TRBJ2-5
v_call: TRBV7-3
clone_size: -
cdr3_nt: TGTGCCAGCAGCTTAACTGGGGGAACGGGAGAGACCCAGTACTTC
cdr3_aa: CASSLTGGTGETQYF

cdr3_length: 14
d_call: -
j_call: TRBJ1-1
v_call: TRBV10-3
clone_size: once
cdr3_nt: TGTGCCATCAGTGAGTCGGGCAGGGTCGCTGAAGCTTTCTTT
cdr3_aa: CAISESGRVAEAFF

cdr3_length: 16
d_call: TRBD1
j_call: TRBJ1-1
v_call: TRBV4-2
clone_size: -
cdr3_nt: TGTGCCAGCAGCCAAGGGCTCCCGGACAGGTATTCTGAAGCTTTCTTT
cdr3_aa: CASSQGLPDRYSEAFF

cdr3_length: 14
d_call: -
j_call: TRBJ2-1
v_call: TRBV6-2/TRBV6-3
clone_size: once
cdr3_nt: TGTGCCAGCAGTTACTCGAACTTAATCAATGAGCAGTTCTTC
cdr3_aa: CASSYSNLINEQFF

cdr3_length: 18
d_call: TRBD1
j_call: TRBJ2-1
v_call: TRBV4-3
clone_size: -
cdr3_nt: TGCGCCAGCAGCCAGGACTGGGACAGGCTAACCTCCTACAATGAGCAGTTCTTC
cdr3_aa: CASSQDWDRLTSYNEQFF

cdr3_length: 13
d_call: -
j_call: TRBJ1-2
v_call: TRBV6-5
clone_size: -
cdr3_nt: TGTGCCAGCAGTTACCTCCGCAGGGAGGGCTACACCTTC
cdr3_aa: CASSYLRREGYTF

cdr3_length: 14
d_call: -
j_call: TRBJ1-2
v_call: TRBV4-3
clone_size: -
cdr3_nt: TGCGCCAGCAGCCTTCTGGGGAGTAACTATGGCTACACCTTC
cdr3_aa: CASSLLGSNYGYTF

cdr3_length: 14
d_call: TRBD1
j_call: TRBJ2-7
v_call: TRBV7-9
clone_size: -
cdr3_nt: TGTGCCAGCAGCCTCGGGACAGGGATTCACGAGCAGTACTTC
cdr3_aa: CASSLGTGIHEQYF

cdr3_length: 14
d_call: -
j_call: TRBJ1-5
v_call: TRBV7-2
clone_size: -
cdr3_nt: TGTGCCAGCAGCCCCTTACTCGGCAATCAGCCCCAGCATTTT
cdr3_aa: CASSPLLGNQPQHF

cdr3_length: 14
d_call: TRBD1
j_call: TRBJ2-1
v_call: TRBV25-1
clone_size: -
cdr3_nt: TGTGCCAGCAGTGGGGGACAGGGTCCCAATGAGCAGTTCTTC
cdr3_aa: CASSGGQGPNEQFF

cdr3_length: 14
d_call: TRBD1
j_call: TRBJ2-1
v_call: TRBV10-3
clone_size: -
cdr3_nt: TGTGCCATCAGTGAGAAACAGGGGATCGATGAGCAGTTCTTC
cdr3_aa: CAISEKQGIDEQFF

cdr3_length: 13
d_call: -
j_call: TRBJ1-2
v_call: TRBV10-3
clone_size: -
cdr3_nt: TGTGCCATCAGTGATGTAGAGGAGTATGGCTACACCTTC
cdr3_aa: CAISDVEEYGYTF

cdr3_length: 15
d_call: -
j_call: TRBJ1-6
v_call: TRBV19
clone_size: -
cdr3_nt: TGTGCCAGTAGTATAGGCATTTATCCGAATTCACCCCTCCACTTT
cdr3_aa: CASSIGIYPNSPLHF

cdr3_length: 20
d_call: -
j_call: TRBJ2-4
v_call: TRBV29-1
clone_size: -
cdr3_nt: TGCAGCGTTGAACTCCTCGGCAGTTCCCCAGGGGCGCGGGCCAAAAACATTCAGTACTTC
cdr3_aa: CSVELLGSSPGARAKNIQYF

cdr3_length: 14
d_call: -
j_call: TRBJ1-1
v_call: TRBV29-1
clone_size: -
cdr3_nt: TGCAGCGTTGTGGGGCTTGGGGGAAGGACTGAAGCTTTCTTT
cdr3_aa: CSVVGLGGRTEAFF

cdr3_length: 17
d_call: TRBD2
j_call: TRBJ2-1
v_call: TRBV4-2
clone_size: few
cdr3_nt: TGTGCCAGCAGCCAAGAGGCTAGCGGGGGGGCCTACAATGAGCAGTTCTTC
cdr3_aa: CASSQEASGGAYNEQFF

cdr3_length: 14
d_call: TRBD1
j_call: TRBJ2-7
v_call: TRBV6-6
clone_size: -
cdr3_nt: TGTGCCAGCAGTCCCAGGACAGGGCGAGCCGAGCAGTACTTC
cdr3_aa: CASSPRTGRAEQYF

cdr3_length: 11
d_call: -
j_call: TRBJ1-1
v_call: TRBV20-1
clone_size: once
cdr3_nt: TGCAGTGCTAGAGTAGGCACTGAAGCTTTCTTT
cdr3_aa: CSARVGTEAFF

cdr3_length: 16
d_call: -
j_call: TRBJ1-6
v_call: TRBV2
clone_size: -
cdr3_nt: TGTGCCAGCAGTATTACAGGGTCTATCTATAATTCACCCCTCCACTTT
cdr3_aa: CASSITGSIYNSPLHF

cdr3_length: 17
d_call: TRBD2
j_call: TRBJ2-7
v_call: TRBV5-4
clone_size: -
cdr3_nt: TGTGCCAGCAGCTTGGGGCCGCTAGCGGGAGAGTCCTACGAGCAGTACTTC
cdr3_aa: CASSLGPLAGESYEQYF

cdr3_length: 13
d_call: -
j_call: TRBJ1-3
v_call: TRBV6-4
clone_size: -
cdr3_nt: TGTGCCAGCAGTGAATACTCTGGAAACACCATATATTTT
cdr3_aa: CASSEYSGNTIYF

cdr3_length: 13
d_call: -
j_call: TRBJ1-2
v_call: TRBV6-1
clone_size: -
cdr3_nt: TGTGCCAGCAGTGAAGATGAAGTCGGGGGCTACACCTTC
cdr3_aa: CASSEDEVGGYTF

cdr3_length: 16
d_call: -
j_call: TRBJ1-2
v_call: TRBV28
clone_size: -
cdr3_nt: TGTGCCAGCAGTTACTTTTCTGGGGCAGGTAACTATGGCTACACCTTC
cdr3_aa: CASSYFSGAGNYGYTF

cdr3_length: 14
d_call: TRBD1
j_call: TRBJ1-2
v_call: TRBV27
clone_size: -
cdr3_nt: TGTGCCAGCTCCCTTTACAGGGGGATCTATGGCTACACCTTC
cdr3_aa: CASSLYRGIYGYTF

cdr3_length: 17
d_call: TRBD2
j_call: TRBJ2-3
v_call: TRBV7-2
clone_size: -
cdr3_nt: TGTGCCAGCAGCTTAGTGGGACTAGCGGCCCGAAGGTATACGCAGTATTTT
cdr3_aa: CASSLVGLAARRYTQYF

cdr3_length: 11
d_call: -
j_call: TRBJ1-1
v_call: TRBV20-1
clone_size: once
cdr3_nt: TGCAGTTTGGATGAGAACACTGAAGCTTTCTTT
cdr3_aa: CSLDENTEAFF

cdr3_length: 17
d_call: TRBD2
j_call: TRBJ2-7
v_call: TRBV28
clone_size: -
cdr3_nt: TGTGCCAGCAGTTTCGTTCTAGCGGGGGATACCTCCTACGAGCAGTACTTC
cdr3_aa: CASSFVLAGDTSYEQYF

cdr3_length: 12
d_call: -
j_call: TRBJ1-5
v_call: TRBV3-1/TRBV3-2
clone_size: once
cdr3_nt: TGTGCCAGCAGCCTAGGGGAACAGCCCCAGCATTTT
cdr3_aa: CASSLGEQPQHF

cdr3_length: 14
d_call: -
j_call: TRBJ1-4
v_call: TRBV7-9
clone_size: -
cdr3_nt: TGTGCCAGCAGCCACGGGGCAGGGTCCGAAAAACTGTTTTTT
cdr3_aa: CASSHGAGSEKLFF

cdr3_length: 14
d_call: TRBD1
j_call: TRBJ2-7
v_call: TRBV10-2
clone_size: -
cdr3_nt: TGCGCCAGCAGCCCGACAGGGGGCTCCTACGAGCAGTACTTC
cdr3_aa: CASSPTGGSYEQYF

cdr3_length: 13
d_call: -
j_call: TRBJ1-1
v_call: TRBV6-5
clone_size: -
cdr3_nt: TGTGCCAGCAGGCAAACCTCGAACACTGAAGCTTTCTTT
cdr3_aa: CASRQTSNTEAFF

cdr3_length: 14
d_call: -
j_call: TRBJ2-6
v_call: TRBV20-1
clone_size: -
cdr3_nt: TGCAGTGCTAGTCCCGTGTCTGGGGCCAACGTCCTGACTTTC
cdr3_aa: CSASPVSGANVLTF

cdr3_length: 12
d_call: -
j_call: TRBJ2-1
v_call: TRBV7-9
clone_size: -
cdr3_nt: TGTGCCAGCAGCTTAGGGGACAATGAGCAGTTCTTC
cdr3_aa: CASSLGDNEQFF

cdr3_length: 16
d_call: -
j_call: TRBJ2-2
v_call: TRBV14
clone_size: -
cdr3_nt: TGTGCCAGCAGCCTCATATCGGGATTAAACACCGGGGAGCTGTTTTTT
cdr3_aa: CASSLISGLNTGELFF

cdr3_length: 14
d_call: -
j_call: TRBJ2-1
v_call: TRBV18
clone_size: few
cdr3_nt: TGTGCCAGCGGGGCGACCAGCGGCTACAATGAGCAGTTCTTC
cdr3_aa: CASGATSGYNEQFF

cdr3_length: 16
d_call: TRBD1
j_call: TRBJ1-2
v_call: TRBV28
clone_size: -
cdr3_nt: TGTGCCAGCAGTACCGGGACAGGGAAACTGAACTATGGCTACACCTTC
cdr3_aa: CASSTGTGKLNYGYTF

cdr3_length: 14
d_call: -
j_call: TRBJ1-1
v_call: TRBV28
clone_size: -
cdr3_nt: TGTGCCAGCAGTTTATTACCCCAGGGGACTGAAGCTTTCTTT
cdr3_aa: CASSLLPQGTEAFF

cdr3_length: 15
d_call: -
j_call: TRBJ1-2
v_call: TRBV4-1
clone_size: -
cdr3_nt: TGCGCCAGCAGCCAAGTGCCGGGATCGCACTATGGCTACACCTTC
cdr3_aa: CASSQVPGSHYGYTF

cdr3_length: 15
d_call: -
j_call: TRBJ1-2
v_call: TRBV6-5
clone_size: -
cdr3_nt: TGTGCCAGCAGTTACAGGGGATCAGAGGTCGGGGGCTACACCTTC
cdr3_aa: CASSYRGSEVGGYTF

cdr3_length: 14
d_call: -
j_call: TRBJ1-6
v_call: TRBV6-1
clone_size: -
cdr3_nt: TGTGCCAGCAGTGAAATCGACCGAAATTCACCCCTCCACTTT
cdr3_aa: CASSEIDRNSPLHF

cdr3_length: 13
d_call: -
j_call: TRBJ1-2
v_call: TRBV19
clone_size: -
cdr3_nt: TGTGCCAGTAGTCTACCCGGGAACTATGGCTACACCTTC
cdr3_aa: CASSLPGNYGYTF

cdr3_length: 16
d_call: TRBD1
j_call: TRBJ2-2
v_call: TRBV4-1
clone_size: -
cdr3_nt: TGCGCCAGCAGCCAACCGGGACAGCTGAACACCGGGGAGCTGTTTTTT
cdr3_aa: CASSQPGQLNTGELFF

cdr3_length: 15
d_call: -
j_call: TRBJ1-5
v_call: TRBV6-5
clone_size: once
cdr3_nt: TGTGCCAGCAGTTACTCTCAGGGTTCGGATCAGCCCCAGCATTTT
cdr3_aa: CASSYSQGSDQPQHF

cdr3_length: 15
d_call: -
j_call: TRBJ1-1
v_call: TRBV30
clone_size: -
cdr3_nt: TGTGCCTGGAGTGTACTCGAAGGGTGGAGGACTGAAGCTTTCTTT
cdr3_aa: CAWSVLEGWRTEAFF